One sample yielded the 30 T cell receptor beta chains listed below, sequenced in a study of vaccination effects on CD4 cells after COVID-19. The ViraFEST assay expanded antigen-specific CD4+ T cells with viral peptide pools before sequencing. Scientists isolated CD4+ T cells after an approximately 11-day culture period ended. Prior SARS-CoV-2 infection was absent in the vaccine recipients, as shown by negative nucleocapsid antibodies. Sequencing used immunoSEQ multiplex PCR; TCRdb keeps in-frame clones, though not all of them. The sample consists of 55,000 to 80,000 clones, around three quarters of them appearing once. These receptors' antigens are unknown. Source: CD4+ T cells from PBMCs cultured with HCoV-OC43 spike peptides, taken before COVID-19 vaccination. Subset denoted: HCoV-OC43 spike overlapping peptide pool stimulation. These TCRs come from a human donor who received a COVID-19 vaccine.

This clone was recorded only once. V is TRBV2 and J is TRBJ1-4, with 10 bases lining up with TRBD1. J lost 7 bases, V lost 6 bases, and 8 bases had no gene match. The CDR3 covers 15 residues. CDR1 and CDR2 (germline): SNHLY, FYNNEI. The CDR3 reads CASRRTGGTGEKLFF. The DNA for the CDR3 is TGTGCCAGCAGGAGGACAGGGGGAACGGGTGAAAAACTGTTTTTT.

The CDR3 DNA is TGCGCCAGCAGCCCCGGACAGGTTAATGAAAAACTGTTTTTT. Protein product: CASSPGQVNEKLFF. This sequence joins TRBV5-1 and TRBJ1-4; 7 bases are shared with TRBD1. Trimming cost V 4 bases and J 4 bases; bases outside gene matches: 4. This CDR3 region has 14 residues. CDR1 SGHRS and CDR2 YFSETQ come from the germline V gene.

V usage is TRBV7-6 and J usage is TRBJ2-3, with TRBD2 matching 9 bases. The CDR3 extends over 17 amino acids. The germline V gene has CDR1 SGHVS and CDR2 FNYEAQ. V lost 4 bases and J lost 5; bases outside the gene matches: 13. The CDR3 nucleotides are TGTGCCAGCAGCTCCCCAAGGTGGGGCGGGGGGGAAGATACGCAGTATTTT. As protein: CASSSPRWGGGEDTQYF.

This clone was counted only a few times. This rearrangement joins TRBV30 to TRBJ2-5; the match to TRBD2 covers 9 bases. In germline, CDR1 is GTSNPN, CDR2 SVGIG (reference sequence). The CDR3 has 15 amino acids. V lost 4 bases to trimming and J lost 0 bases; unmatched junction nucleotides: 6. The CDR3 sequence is CAWTYSGGHQETQYF. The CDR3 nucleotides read TGTGCCTGGACATACAGCGGGGGGCACCAAGAGACCCAGTACTTC.

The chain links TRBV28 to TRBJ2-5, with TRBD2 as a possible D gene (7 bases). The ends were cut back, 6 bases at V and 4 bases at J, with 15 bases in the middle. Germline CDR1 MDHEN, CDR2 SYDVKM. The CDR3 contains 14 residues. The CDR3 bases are TGTGCCAGCAGGAGGGAGGGGGGCAGAGAGACCCAGTACTTC. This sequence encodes CASRREGGRETQYF.

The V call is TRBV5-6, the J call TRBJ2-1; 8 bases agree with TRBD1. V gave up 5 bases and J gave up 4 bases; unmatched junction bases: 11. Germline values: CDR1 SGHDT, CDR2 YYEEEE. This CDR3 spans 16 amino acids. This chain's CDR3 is CASRNSGTGIYNEQFF. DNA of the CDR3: TGTGCCAGCAGAAATTCCGGGACAGGCATATACAATGAGCAGTTCTTC.

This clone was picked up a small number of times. The DNA of the CDR3 is TGTGCCAGCAGAAAACGGACAGAAGGCAATCAGCCCCAGCATTTT. Residues: CASRKRTEGNQPQHF. V and J are TRBV6-6 and TRBJ1-5; tentatively, D is TRBD1 (6 bases). The CDR3 runs 15 residues. Germline values: CDR1 MNHNY, CDR2 SVGAGI (reference sequence). The ends were cut back, 6 bases at V and 2 bases at J, with 14 bases in the middle.

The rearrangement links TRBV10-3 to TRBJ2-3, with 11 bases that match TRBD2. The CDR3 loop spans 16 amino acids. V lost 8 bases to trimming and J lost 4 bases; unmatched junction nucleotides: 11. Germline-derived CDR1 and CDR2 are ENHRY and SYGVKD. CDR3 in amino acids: CAIGASGGLAADTQYF. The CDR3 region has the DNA TGTGCCATCGGAGCTAGCGGGGGGCTAGCGGCAGATACGCAGTATTTT.

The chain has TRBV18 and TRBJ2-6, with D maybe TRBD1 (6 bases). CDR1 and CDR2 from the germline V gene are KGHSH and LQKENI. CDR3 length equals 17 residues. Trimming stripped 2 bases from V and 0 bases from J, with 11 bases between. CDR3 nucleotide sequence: TGTGCCAGCTCACCAACGACAGGCAGCTCTGGGGCCAACGTCCTGACTTTC. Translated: CASSPTTGSSGANVLTF.

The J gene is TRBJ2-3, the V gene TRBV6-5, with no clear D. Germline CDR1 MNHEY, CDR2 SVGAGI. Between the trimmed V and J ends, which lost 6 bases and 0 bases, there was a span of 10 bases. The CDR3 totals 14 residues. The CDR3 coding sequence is TGTGCCAGCAGGGACGGTCCTAGCACAGATACGCAGTATTTT. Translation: CASRDGPSTDTQYF.

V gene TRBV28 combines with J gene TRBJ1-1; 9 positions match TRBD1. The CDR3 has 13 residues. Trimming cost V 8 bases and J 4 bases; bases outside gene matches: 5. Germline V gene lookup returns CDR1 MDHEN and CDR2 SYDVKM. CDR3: CASVGDRATEAFF. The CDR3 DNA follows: TGTGCCAGCGTTGGGGACAGGGCCACTGAAGCTTTCTTT. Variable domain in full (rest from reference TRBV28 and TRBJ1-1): DVKVTQSSRYLVKRTGEKVFLECVQDMDHENMFWYRQDPGLGLRLIYFSYDVKMKEKGDIPEGYSVSREKKERFSLILESASTNQTSMYLCASVGDRATEAFFGQGTRLTVV.

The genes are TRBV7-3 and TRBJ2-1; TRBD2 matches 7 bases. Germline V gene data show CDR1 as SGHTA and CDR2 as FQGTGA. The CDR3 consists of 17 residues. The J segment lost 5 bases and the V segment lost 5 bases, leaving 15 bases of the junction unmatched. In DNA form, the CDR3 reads TGTGCCAGCAGCCCCCGGGGCGGACTAGGCAACAACAATGAGCAGTTCTTC. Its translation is CASSPRGGLGNNNEQFF.

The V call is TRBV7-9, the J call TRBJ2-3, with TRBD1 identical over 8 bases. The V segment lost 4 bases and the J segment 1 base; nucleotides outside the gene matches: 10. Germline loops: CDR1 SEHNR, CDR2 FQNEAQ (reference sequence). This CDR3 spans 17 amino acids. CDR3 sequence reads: CASSSPDRGLGTDTQYF. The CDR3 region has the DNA TGTGCCAGCAGCTCCCCTGACAGGGGCCTTGGCACAGATACGCAGTATTTT.

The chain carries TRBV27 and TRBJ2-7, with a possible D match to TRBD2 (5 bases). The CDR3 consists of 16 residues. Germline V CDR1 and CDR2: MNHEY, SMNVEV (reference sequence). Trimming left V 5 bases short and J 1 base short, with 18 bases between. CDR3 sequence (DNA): TGTGCCAGCAGTCCGAGGGCCCTTCGCGGGTCCTACGAGCAGTACGTC. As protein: CASSPRALRGSYEQYV.

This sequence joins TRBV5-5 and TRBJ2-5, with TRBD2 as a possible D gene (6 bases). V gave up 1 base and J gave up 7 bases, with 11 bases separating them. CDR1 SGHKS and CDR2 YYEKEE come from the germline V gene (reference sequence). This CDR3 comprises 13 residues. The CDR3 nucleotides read TGTGCCAGCAGCTTGCTACAGGAGGGGACCCAGTACTTC. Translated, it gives CASSLLQEGTQYF.

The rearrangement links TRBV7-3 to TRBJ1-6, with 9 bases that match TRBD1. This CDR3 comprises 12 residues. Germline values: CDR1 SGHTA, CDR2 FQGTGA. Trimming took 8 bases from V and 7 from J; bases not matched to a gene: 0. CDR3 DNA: TGTGCCAGCGGACAGGGGAATTCACCCCTCCACTTT. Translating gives CASGQGNSPLHF.

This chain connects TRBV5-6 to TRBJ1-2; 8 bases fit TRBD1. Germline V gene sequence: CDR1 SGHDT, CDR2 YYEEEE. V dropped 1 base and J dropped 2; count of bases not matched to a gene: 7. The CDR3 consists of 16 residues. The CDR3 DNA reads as TGTGCCAGCAGCTTGTTGGACAGGGCTCTAAACTATGGCTACACCTTC. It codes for CASSLLDRALNYGYTF.

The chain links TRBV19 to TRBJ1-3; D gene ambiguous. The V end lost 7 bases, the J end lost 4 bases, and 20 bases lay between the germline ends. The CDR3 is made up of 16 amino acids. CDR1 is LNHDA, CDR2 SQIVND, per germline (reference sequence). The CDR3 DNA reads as TGTGCCAGTATACCCGGACCAGAATTAAGAGGAAACACCATATATTTT. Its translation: CASIPGPELRGNTIYF.

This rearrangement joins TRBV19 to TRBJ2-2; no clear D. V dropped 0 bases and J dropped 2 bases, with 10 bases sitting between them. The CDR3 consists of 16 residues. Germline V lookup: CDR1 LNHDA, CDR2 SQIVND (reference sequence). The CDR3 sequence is CASSIDQGVNTGELFF. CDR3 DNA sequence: TGTGCCAGTAGTATAGATCAAGGAGTTAACACCGGGGAGCTGTTTTTT.

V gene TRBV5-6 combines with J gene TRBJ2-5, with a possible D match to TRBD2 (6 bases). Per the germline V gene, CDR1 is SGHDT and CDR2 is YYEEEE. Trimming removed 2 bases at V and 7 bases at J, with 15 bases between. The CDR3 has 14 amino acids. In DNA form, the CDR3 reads TGTGCCAGCAGCTTCAGGAACTCCGGGGGGACCCAGTACTTC. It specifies CASSFRNSGGTQYF.

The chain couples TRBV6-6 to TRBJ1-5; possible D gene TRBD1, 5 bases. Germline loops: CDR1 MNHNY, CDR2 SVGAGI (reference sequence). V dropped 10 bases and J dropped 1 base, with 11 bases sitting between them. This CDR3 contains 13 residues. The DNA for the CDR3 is TGTGCCACCGACACAGGAAGCAATCAGCCCCAGCATTTT. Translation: CATDTGSNQPQHF.

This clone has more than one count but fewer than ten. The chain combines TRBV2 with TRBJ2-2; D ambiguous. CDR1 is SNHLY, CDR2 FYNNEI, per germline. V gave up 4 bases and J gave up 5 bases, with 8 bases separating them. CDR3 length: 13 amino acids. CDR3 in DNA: TGTGCCAGCAGTGGAATCGGGACCGGGGAGCTGTTTTTT. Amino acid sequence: CASSGIGTGELFF. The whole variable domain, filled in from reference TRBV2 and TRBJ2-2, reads EPEVTQTPSHQVTQMGQEVILRCVPISNHLYFYWYRQILGQKVEFLVSFYNNEISEKSEIFDDQFSVERPDGSNFTLKIRSTKLEDSAMYFCASSGIGTGELFFGEGSRLTVL.

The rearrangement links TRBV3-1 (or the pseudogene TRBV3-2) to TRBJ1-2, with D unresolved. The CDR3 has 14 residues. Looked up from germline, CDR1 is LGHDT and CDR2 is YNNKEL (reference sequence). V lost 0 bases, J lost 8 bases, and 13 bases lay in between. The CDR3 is CASSQDRWEEGYTF. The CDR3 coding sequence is TGTGCCAGCAGCCAAGATAGGTGGGAAGAGGGCTACACCTTC.

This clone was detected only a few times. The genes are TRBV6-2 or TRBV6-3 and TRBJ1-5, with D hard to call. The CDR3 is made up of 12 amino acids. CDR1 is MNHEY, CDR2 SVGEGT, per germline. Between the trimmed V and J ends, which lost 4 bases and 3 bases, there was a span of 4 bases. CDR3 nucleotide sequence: TGTGCCAGCAGTTTGGACAATCAGCCCCAGCATTTT. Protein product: CASSLDNQPQHF.

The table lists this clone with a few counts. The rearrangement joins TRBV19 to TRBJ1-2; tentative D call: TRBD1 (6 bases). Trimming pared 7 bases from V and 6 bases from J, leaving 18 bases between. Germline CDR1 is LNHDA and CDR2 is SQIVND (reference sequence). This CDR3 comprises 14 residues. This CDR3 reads CASTLPDRPDGYTF. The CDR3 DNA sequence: TGTGCCAGTACCCTCCCCGACAGGCCGGATGGCTACACCTTC.

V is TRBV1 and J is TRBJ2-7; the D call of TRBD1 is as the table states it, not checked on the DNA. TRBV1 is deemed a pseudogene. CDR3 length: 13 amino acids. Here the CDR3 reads CTSSQHRRPEQYV. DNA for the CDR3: TGCACCAGCAGCCAACACAGGCGGCCCGAGCAGTACGTC.

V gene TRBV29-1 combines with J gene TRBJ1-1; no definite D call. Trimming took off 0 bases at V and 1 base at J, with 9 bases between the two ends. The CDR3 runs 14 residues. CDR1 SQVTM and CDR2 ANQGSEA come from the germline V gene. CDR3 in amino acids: CSVEDNFKNTEAFF. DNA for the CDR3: TGCAGCGTTGAAGATAATTTCAAGAACACTGAAGCTTTCTTT.

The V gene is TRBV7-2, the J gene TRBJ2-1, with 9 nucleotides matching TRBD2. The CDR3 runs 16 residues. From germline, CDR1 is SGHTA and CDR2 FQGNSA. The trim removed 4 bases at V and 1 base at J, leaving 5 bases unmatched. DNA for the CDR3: TGTGCCAGCAGCTCCCTAGCGGGAACTTCCTACAATGAGCAGTTCTTC. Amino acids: CASSSLAGTSYNEQFF. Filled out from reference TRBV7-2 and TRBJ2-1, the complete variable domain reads GAGVSQSPSNKVTEKGKDVELRCDPISGHTALYWYRQSLGQGLEFLIYFQGNSAPDKSGLPSDRFSAERTGGSVSTLTIQRTQQEDSAVYLCASSSLAGTSYNEQFFGPGTRLTVL.

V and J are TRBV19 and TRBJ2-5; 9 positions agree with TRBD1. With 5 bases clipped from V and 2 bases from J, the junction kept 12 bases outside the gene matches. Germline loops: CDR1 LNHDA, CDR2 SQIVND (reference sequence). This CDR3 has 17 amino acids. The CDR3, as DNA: TGTGCCAGTAGTCGATCGGACAGGGGAGGGGGGCAAGAGACCCAGTACTTC. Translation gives CASSRSDRGGGQETQYF.

CDR3 amino acids: CASSLGRAILNEQFF. CDR3 DNA sequence: TGTGCCAGCAGCTTAGGGAGGGCAATTCTTAATGAGCAGTTCTTC. The rearrangement joins TRBV5-6 to TRBJ2-1, with TRBD2 identical over 7 bases. Germline CDR1 and CDR2: SGHDT and YYEEEE. With V trimmed by 2 bases and J by 7 bases, 9 bases remained unmatched. The CDR3 covers 15 residues.